This T cell receptor beta chain was identified in a study of T cells after posttransplantation cyclophosphamide. This CDR3 is built from 14 residues. Germline loops: CDR1 MNHNS, CDR2 SASEGT. V shed 4 bases and J shed 3 bases, with 10 bases lying between them. The repertoire was sequenced with immunoSEQ multiplex PCR; TCRdb's copy has only in-frame clones and lacks some. The sample lists around 20,000 clones, around four fifths seen once, with about 9% in the top ten. V and J are TRBV6-1 and TRBJ2-1, with a possible D match to TRBD1 (6 bases). Sequencing input: memory CD4+ T cells sorted from blood. The TCR sequence derives from a man aged 25 to 40 in good health and a related stem cell transplant donor. CDR3 in amino acids: CASSAQQGYNEQFF. For the CDR3, the DNA is TGTGCCAGCAGTGCCCAACAGGGCTACAATGAGCAGTTCTTC.